The text below deals with one T cell receptor (beta chain). Which antigen it targets is not known. Base qualities are not at hand, and no much larger clone is one base apart. This specimen belongs to a study of CD8 T cells in ankylosing spondylitis (dated by TCRdb to the late 2010s). Concerning the study at large: To find TCR variants linked to disease, the study profiled T cell receptor beta repertoires in ankylosing spondylitis patients and healthy donors. Peripheral blood samples were taken, and synovial fluid was additionally collected from ankylosing spondylitis patients. The full study cohort comprised around 23 ankylosing spondylitis patients and 110 or so healthy donors. The full study reports these points: The disease-linked clones were reported as significantly enriched in matched synovial fluid samples from ankylosing spondylitis patients. The disease-linked clones had a CD8+ phenotype and were found at relatively low frequencies in peripheral blood. Some TCR beta motif variants had previously been reported in synovial fluid and blood of reactive arthritis patients, which suggested common disease-initiation mechanisms. Blood from ankylosing spondylitis patients appeared to be characterized by a TCR beta motif composed of roughly eight highly homologous amino acid variants.

TCRdb shows the sequencer as Illumina HiSeq 2500. TCR beta libraries were prepared by quantitative 5'-RACE with molecular barcodes. In the source study's methods: A new computational method, built on a probabilistic model of VDJ rearrangement, was used to identify disease-linked TCR variants. The public reads were run again by TCRdb, first through fastp at Q25 and then through MiXCR, and only productive beta chains were kept. Duplicate CDR3 protein sequences are folded into a single record with the most common DNA and genes. Here the V and J calls rest on TCRdb's processing, not on the authors' analysis. The sample yields 500,000 to 550,000 distinct CDR3 sequences; 12% were counted once. The ten largest account for under 7.5% of the sample. According to the germline V gene, CDR1 reads SGHVS and CDR2 reads FQNEAQ. From its cysteine to its phenylalanine, the CDR3 spans 14 amino acids. Of the read, only the CDR3 DNA is kept; its 42 bases are in frame from base 1. Here V drops 1 base and J drops 8 bases, and the junction holds 5 bases not matched to any gene.

This receptor was obtained from a male donor with ankylosing spondylitis. The sample was blood, either unsorted or a sorted T cell fraction (not recorded which). The rearranged chain carries TRBV7-8 and TRBJ2-1; 7 junctional bases match TRBD2. Here the CDR3 is given as CASSLDGGSHEQFF. In nucleotides, the sequence is TGTGCCAGCAGCTTAGACGGGGGGTCCCATGAGCAGTTCTTC.